One sample yielded the 29 T cell receptor beta chains listed below, sequenced in a study of a mutant IDH1 vaccine in newly diagnosed glioma. The antigens of these receptors remain unknown. Time point indicated: week 35, safety follow-up. Topical imiquimod accompanied each vaccine dose, which consisted of 300 ug of mutant IDH1 20-mer peptide. TCRdb keeps only in-frame clones here, not all; method: immunoSEQ multiplex PCR. The table records approximately 47,000 clones, 88% of them present only once. The source material was PBMCs, sampled from a glioma patient whose treatment included an IDH1 peptide vaccine. These receptors came from a woman in her forties with glioma.

The rearrangement uses TRBV5-1 and TRBJ1-3; D perhaps matches TRBD1 (6 bases). Deletions cut 4 bases from V and 0 bases from J, with 11 bases between. CDR3 length: 15 amino acids. From germline, CDR1 is SGHRS and CDR2 YFSETQ. CDR3 DNA: TGCGCCAGCAGCCAGACAGGAAACTCTGGAAACACCATATATTTT. It is translated as CASSQTGNSGNTIYF.

The J gene is TRBJ2-6, the V gene TRBV28; TRBD1 or TRBD2 may be the D gene (6 bases each). Germline loops: CDR1 MDHEN, CDR2 SYDVKM. V dropped 5 bases and J dropped 0 bases, with 14 bases sitting between them. This CDR3 has 17 amino acids. The CDR3 loop is CASSTRGQPSGANVLTF. Here the CDR3 DNA reads TGTGCCAGCAGTACCCGGGGGCAGCCCTCTGGGGCCAACGTCCTGACTTTC.

The sample holds a few counts of this clone. The V and J genes are TRBV4-1 and TRBJ2-7; D is perhaps TRBD1 (5 bases). The V gene lost 4 bases and the J gene lost 0 bases, with 10 bases spanning the gap. Per germline, CDR1 MGHRA and CDR2 YSYEKL. The CDR3 covers 14 residues. As DNA, the CDR3 is TGCGCCAGCAGCCGGGGCGCTAACTCCTACGAGCAGTACTTC. This codes for CASSRGANSYEQYF.

The CDR3 is CASSPSWGSGNTIYF. In DNA, the CDR3 is TGTGCCAGCAGCCCAAGCTGGGGATCTGGAAACACCATATATTTT. The chain employs TRBV7-2 and TRBJ1-3; the D is unclear. CDR1 and CDR2 from the germline V gene are SGHTA and FQGNSA. The CDR3 extends over 15 amino acids. Trimming took off 5 bases at V and 1 base at J, with 12 bases between the two ends.

The chain combines TRBV19 with TRBJ2-1; D perhaps matches TRBD1 (5 bases). V lost 4 bases and J 3 bases, leaving 7 bases between the germline ends. This CDR3 is 13 amino acids long. Germline CDR1 is LNHDA and CDR2 is SQIVND (reference sequence). The CDR3 region is CASSRGGYNEQFF. The CDR3 DNA follows: TGTGCCAGTAGTAGGGGCGGCTACAATGAGCAGTTCTTC. The variable domain in full, with the rest retrieved from reference TRBV19 and TRBJ2-1, is DGGITQSPKYLFRKEGQNVTLSCEQNLNHDAMYWYRQDPGQGLRLIYYSQIVNDFQKGDIAEGYSVSREKKESFPLTVTSAQKNPTAFYLCASSRGGYNEQFFGPGTRLTVL.

The rearrangement uses TRBV18 and TRBJ2-2; no definite D call. V shed 3 bases and J shed 1 base, with 9 bases lying between them. The germline V gene has CDR1 KGHSH and CDR2 LQKENI. The CDR3 extends over 15 amino acids. Here the CDR3 DNA reads TGTGCCAGCTCACCCGGCCAGCAGAACACCGGGGAGCTGTTTTTT. Translated: CASSPGQQNTGELFF.

The chain recombines TRBV30 with TRBJ1-2, with 8 bases identical to TRBD1. Germline V CDR1 and CDR2: GTSNPN, SVGIG (reference sequence). V shed 4 bases and J 4 bases; nucleotides not matched to a gene: 11. This CDR3 has 15 residues. Here the CDR3 reads CAWNRDNRGSYGYTF. CDR3 nucleotide sequence: TGTGCCTGGAACCGAGACAACAGGGGGTCCTATGGCTACACCTTC. The variable domain in full, completed from reference TRBV30 and TRBJ1-2, reads SQTIHQWPATLVQPVGSPLSLECTVEGTSNPNLYWYRQAAGRGLQLLFYSVGIGQISSEVPQNLSASRPQDRQFILSSKKLLLSDSGFYLCAWNRDNRGSYGYTFGSGTRLTVV.

The rearrangement uses TRBV5-1 and TRBJ2-7; TRBD1 matches 9 bases. With 0 bases clipped from V and 5 bases from J, the junction kept 9 bases outside the gene matches. The CDR3 extends over 16 amino acids. CDR1 and CDR2 from the germline V gene are SGHRS and YFSETQ. This CDR3 is CASSLGDREGVHEQYF. The CDR3 region has the DNA TGCGCCAGCAGCTTGGGGGACAGGGAGGGGGTCCACGAGCAGTACTTC.

The chain recombines TRBV7-9 with TRBJ1-5, with D possibly TRBD1 on 5 matching bases. The CDR3 is 14 amino acids. Germline CDR1 and CDR2: SEHNR and FQNEAQ (reference sequence). Trimming removed 4 bases from V and 5 bases from J, with 12 bases in between. CDR3 in DNA: TGTGCCAGCAGCTCTCGACAGTCCTATCAGCCCCAGCATTTT. It encodes CASSSRQSYQPQHF.

This clone was counted between two and nine times. The rearrangement joins TRBV11-1 to TRBJ1-4; 8 bases agree with TRBD1. This CDR3 has 15 residues. Germline CDR1 and CDR2: SGHAT and FQDESV (reference sequence). V shed 5 bases and J 7 bases; nucleotides not matched to a gene: 9. CDR3 residues: CASSRQGQDGEKLFF. CDR3 coding DNA: TGTGCCAGCAGCCGACAGGGACAGGACGGTGAAAAACTGTTTTTT.

The genes are TRBV18 and TRBJ2-7; 9 nucleotides align to TRBD1. The CDR3 has 13 amino acids. V gave up 4 bases and J gave up 6 bases; unmatched junction bases: 4. CDR1 is KGHSH, CDR2 LQKENI, per germline. The CDR3 nucleotides read TGTGCCAGCTCACTGGGACAGGGAGCCGAGCAGTACTTC. Encoded protein: CASSLGQGAEQYF.

The gene calls are TRBV18 and TRBJ1-1; 9 bases agree with TRBD1. Germline loops: CDR1 KGHSH, CDR2 LQKENI. This CDR3 contains 15 residues. After removal of 4 bases from V and 6 bases from J, the junction contained 9 bases not matched to a gene. The CDR3 DNA sequence: TGTGCCAGCTCACAAGGACAGGGGAAAATCGCTGAAGCTTTCTTT. This translates into CASSQGQGKIAEAFF. The variable domain in full, with the rest retrieved from reference TRBV18 and TRBJ1-1, is NAGVMQNPRHLVRRRGQEARLRCSPMKGHSHVYWYRQLPEEGLKFMVYLQKENIIDESGMPKERFSAEFPKEGPSILRIQQVVRGDSAAYFCASSQGQGKIAEAFFGQGTRLTVV.

The V and J genes are TRBV28 and TRBJ2-5; D is unclear. This CDR3 contains 13 residues. Trimming took off 4 bases at V and 7 bases at J, with 13 bases between the two ends. Germline V gene lookup returns CDR1 MDHEN and CDR2 SYDVKM. The CDR3 sequence: CASSSPGPGTQYF. DNA for the CDR3: TGTGCCAGCAGTTCTCCGGGCCCAGGGACCCAGTACTTC.

This clone was seen more than once but under ten times. This sequence joins TRBV4-3 and TRBJ2-7; tentatively, D is TRBD1 (6 bases). CDR1 is LGHNA, CDR2 YSLEER, per germline. The CDR3 sequence is 15 residues long. The V gene lost 4 bases and the J gene lost 3 bases, with 16 bases spanning the gap. The CDR3 bases are TGCGCCAGCAGCCGAGAGACAGGAGGAAACTACGAGCAGTACTTC. Amino acids: CASSRETGGNYEQYF.

CDR3 nucleotides: TGTGCCTGGAACCCTCGTAGCGATTACGAGCAGTACTTC. This encodes CAWNPRSDYEQYF. V is TRBV30 and J is TRBJ2-7, with a weak D call TRBD2 (5 bases). The CDR3 has 13 amino acids. Per germline, CDR1 GTSNPN and CDR2 SVGIG (reference sequence). Trimming took off 4 bases at V and 4 bases at J, with 14 bases between the two ends.

The rearrangement joins TRBV27 to TRBJ1-5; no clear D gene. The V gene lost 2 bases and the J gene lost 0 bases, with 5 bases spanning the gap. Germline loops: CDR1 MNHEY, CDR2 SMNVEV (reference sequence). The CDR3 totals 14 residues. CDR3 sequence reads: CASSLSYSNQPQHF. The CDR3 nucleotides read TGTGCCAGCAGTTTAAGTTATAGCAATCAGCCCCAGCATTTT.

V usage is TRBV30 and J usage is TRBJ1-6, with 10 bases matching TRBD1. Germline lookup yields CDR1 GTSNPN and CDR2 SVGIG (reference sequence). This CDR3 is built from 18 residues. The junction had 6 bases not matched to a gene; V was cut back by 1 base and J by 0 bases. CDR3 amino acids: CAWSARDRGRSYNSPLHF. In DNA, the CDR3 is TGTGCCTGGAGTGCCCGGGACAGGGGCCGCTCCTATAATTCACCCCTCCACTTT.

The V and J genes are TRBV6-6 and TRBJ1-5; TRBD1 might be the D (5 bases). The ends were cut back, 4 bases at V and 3 bases at J, with 13 bases in the middle. The length of the CDR3 is 15 residues. Per germline, CDR1 MNHNY and CDR2 SVGAGI (reference sequence). The DNA of the CDR3 is TGTGCCAGCAGTTGGGGGACGGACCTCAATCAGCCCCAGCATTTT. It translates to CASSWGTDLNQPQHF.

V usage is TRBV4-1 and J usage is TRBJ2-5; 7 nucleotides align to TRBD2. Germline V CDR1 and CDR2: MGHRA, YSYEKL. This CDR3 has 17 amino acids. Trimming took 0 bases from V and 2 from J; bases not matched to a gene: 9. CDR3 in amino acids: CASSQEKGAGLQETQYF. The CDR3 bases are TGCGCCAGCAGCCAAGAAAAAGGAGCGGGACTTCAAGAGACCCAGTACTTC.

J is TRBJ2-2 and V is TRBV7-2; D might be TRBD1 (6 bases). This CDR3 is built from 14 residues. Trimming removed 4 bases at V and 3 bases at J, with 9 bases between. CDR1 SGHTA and CDR2 FQGNSA come from the germline V gene. Here the CDR3 reads CASSSTGYTGELFF. The CDR3 DNA reads TGTGCCAGCAGCTCTACAGGGTACACCGGGGAGCTGTTTTTT.

The V gene is TRBV6-5, the J gene TRBJ1-2; TRBD1 matches 10 bases. This CDR3 spans 13 amino acids. Per the germline V gene, CDR1 is MNHEY and CDR2 is SVGAGI. V lost 4 bases and J lost 8; bases outside the gene matches: 4. CDR3 loop: CASSSTGGGGYTF. The DNA for the CDR3 is TGTGCCAGCAGTTCGACAGGGGGCGGAGGCTACACCTTC.

V gene TRBV7-2 combines with J gene TRBJ2-5; D call uncertain. Germline assignment: CDR1 SGHTA and CDR2 FQGNSA. This CDR3 contains 12 residues. V dropped 4 bases and J dropped 5 bases, with 8 bases sitting between them. CDR3 protein: CASSYSWETQYF. The CDR3 DNA reads TGTGCCAGCAGCTATAGCTGGGAGACCCAGTACTTC.

This chain joins TRBV9 and TRBJ1-3, with a weak D call TRBD1 (5 bases). Trimming cost V 0 bases and J 0 bases, with 7 bases left between them. The CDR3 has 15 amino acids. In germline, CDR1 is SGDLS, CDR2 YYNGEE. The CDR3 spells CASSVGQNSGNTIYF. CDR3 DNA sequence: TGTGCCAGCAGCGTAGGACAGAACTCTGGAAACACCATATATTTT.

This chain joins TRBV7-9 and TRBJ2-7; D possibly corresponds to TRBD1 (6 bases). V shed 4 bases and J shed 2 bases, with 15 bases lying between them. The CDR3 has 15 amino acids. Germline loops: CDR1 SEHNR, CDR2 FQNEAQ (reference sequence). The CDR3 protein is CASSSPQTGTYEQYF. Written as DNA, the CDR3 is TGTGCCAGCAGCTCCCCTCAGACAGGAACCTACGAGCAGTACTTC. Full variable domain (missing parts from reference TRBV7-9 and TRBJ2-7): DTGVSQNPRHKITKRGQNVTFRCDPISEHNRLYWYRQTLGQGPEFLTYFQNEAQLEKSRLLSDRFSAERPKGSFSTLEIQRTEQGDSAMYLCASSSPQTGTYEQYFGPGTRLTVT.

This clone was seen more than once but under ten times. The V call is TRBV18, the J call TRBJ2-7; no firm D call. The V and J ends lost 3 bases and 4 bases respectively, with 7 bases between them. This CDR3 has 12 residues. Germline CDR1 reads KGHSH; CDR2 reads LQKENI. CDR3 sequence: CASSPGQYEQYF. The CDR3 bases are TGTGCCAGCTCACCTGGGCAGTACGAGCAGTACTTC.

The chain carries TRBV4-2 and TRBJ2-5, with TRBD2 identical over 8 bases. The germline CDR1 and CDR2 sequences are LGHNA and YNFKEQ. CDR3 length equals 17 residues. After removal of 0 bases from V and 2 bases from J, the junction contained 8 bases not matched to a gene. This CDR3 is CASSQDLAAGGQETQYF. Written as DNA, the CDR3 is TGTGCCAGCAGCCAAGATCTAGCGGCGGGGGGACAAGAGACCCAGTACTTC.

The rearrangement links TRBV4-1 to TRBJ2-5, with a weak D call TRBD2 (7 bases). The CDR3 contains 14 residues. Per the germline V gene, CDR1 is MGHRA and CDR2 is YSYEKL. The V gene lost 4 bases and the J gene lost 4 bases, with 13 bases spanning the gap. In DNA, the CDR3 is TGCGCCAGCAGCCCAAAGAGGGGGGGAGAGACCCAGTACTTC. It translates to CASSPKRGGETQYF.

The rearrangement joins TRBV27 to TRBJ1-4, with 7 bases matching TRBD1. The V segment lost 10 bases and the J segment 7 bases; nucleotides outside the gene matches: 15. The CDR3 runs 15 residues. Germline CDR1 and CDR2: MNHEY and SMNVEV (reference sequence). As DNA, the CDR3 is TGTGCCACCTCCCCACAGGGGACGCGGGCTGAAAAACTGTTTTTT. This gives the protein CATSPQGTRAEKLFF.

V is TRBV25-1 and J is TRBJ2-1; 8 positions match TRBD2. V shed 7 bases, J shed 5 bases, and the junction held 4 bases outside the gene matches. This CDR3 region has 13 residues. In germline, CDR1 is MGHDK, CDR2 SYGVNS. The CDR3 nucleotides are TGTGCCAGCACCGGACTAGCCAACAATGAGCAGTTCTTC. Amino acids: CASTGLANNEQFF.